The 26 T cell receptor beta chains below all came from one sample that was sequenced in a study of glioma-infiltrating T cells. The iRepertoire nested amplicon-rescue multiplex PCR amplified TCR alpha and beta CDR3s from RNA. TCRdb fed the multiplex PCR reads into MiXCR, producing one record per CDR3 protein. The sample carries roughly 120,000 distinct CDR3 sequences, about 23% recorded once. Sequencing input: glioma tissue, nonneoplastic brain tissue, or PBMCs (not recorded which). These receptors originate from a human donor with low-grade glioma or glioblastoma, undergoing nonglioma brain surgery, or in good health (not recorded which).

This clonotype came up many times. The chain has TRBV3-1 and TRBJ2-3; 7 nucleotides align to TRBD1. J lost 2 bases, V lost 0 bases, and 8 bases had no gene match. CDR1 LGHDT and CDR2 YNNKEL come from the germline V gene (reference sequence). This CDR3 comprises 17 residues. The CDR3 is CASSQEKGQTYTDTQYF. CDR3 nucleotides: TGTGCCAGCAGCCAAGAAAAGGGACAGACTTACACAGATACGCAGTATTTT.

This clonotype was counted only a few times. The rearrangement joins TRBV3-1 to TRBJ2-1; D ambiguous. This CDR3 region has 16 residues. With 0 bases removed from V and 7 bases from J, the gap between germline ends came to 16 bases. Germline V gene data show CDR1 as LGHDT and CDR2 as YNNKEL (reference sequence). This CDR3 reads CASSQDLPDLLNEQFF. CDR3 nucleotide sequence: TGTGCCAGCAGCCAAGATCTCCCAGACTTATTGAATGAGCAGTTCTTC.

The sample holds many counts of this clonotype. The chain employs TRBV15 and TRBJ2-7; D not resolved. Trimming pared 0 bases from V and 5 bases from J, leaving 8 bases between. Germline lookup yields CDR1 LNHNV and CDR2 YYDKDF (reference sequence). The CDR3 covers 13 residues. This CDR3 reads CATSRDVSDEQYF. DNA of the CDR3: TGTGCCACCAGCAGAGACGTATCTGACGAGCAGTACTTC. The full variable domain, its missing parts supplied by reference TRBV15 and TRBJ2-7, is DAMVIQNPRYQVTQFGKPVTLSCSQTLNHNVMYWYQQKSSQAPKLLFHYYDKDFNNEADTPDNFQSRRPNTSFCFLDIRSPGLGDTAMYLCATSRDVSDEQYFGPGTRLTVT.

This clonotype has at least ten counts. The CDR3 nucleotides are TGTGCCAGCAGCTTAGAACAAGCGGGAGCACGAGAGACCCAGTACTTC. Translated, it gives CASSLEQAGARETQYF. The chain couples TRBV7-9 to TRBJ2-5; 8 bases match TRBD2. Trimming at V came to 1 base and at J to 4 bases, leaving 8 bases not matched to a gene. Per the germline V gene, CDR1 is SEHNR and CDR2 is FQNEAQ (reference sequence). This CDR3 has 16 amino acids. The complete variable domain, with remaining parts taken from reference TRBV7-9 and TRBJ2-5, reads DTGVSQNPRHKITKRGQNVTFRCDPISEHNRLYWYRQTLGQGPEFLTYFQNEAQLEKSRLLSDRFSAERPKGSFSTLEIQRTEQGDSAMYLCASSLEQAGARETQYFGPGTRLLVL.

This clonotype has ten or more counts. The gene calls are TRBV2 and TRBJ1-2; unclear D gene. CDR3 length: 15 amino acids. V was shortened by 7 bases and J by 1 base, with 16 bases between the two germline ends. Germline CDR1 is SNHLY and CDR2 is FYNNEI. DNA for the CDR3: TGTGCCAGCAAGAGCAGGATTAATAGTAACTATGGCTACACCTTC. Protein: CASKSRINSNYGYTF.

This clonotype was seen more than once but under ten times. The chain joins TRBV19 to TRBJ2-7; D not certain. Germline CDR1 reads LNHDA; CDR2 reads SQIVND (reference sequence). The CDR3 extends over 16 amino acids. V lost 5 bases and J lost 3, with 20 bases in between. CDR3 sequence: CASSSLARMTVYEQYF. CDR3 bases: TGTGCCAGTAGTTCATTGGCTAGAATGACGGTCTACGAGCAGTACTTC.

This clonotype was seen repeatedly, ten times or more. The CDR3 nucleotides read TGCAGCGGACAGGTGGATCGCGGAAAACTGTTTTTT. Protein product: CSGQVDRGKLFF. The chain couples TRBV29-1 to TRBJ1-4; a weak D match, TRBD1 (6 bases). V was pared by 7 bases and J by 10 bases, with 16 bases between. The V gene's germline CDR1 is SQVTM and CDR2 ANQGSEA. CDR3 length: 12 amino acids.

As regards this clonotype: Possible read error: a much larger clone is one base away. This chain joins TRBV18 and TRBJ2-7; 7 bases match TRBD1. The CDR3 contains 13 residues. The germline V gene encodes CDR1 KGHSH and CDR2 LQKENI. The CDR3 DNA reads TGTGTCAGCTCCCTACAACGACAGGGCGAGCAGTACTTC. Its protein product is CVSSLQRQGEQYF.

The genes are TRBV4-3 and TRBJ1-6; no clear D. V lost 0 bases and J 3 bases, leaving 9 bases between the germline ends. Germline values: CDR1 LGHNA, CDR2 YSLEER. There are 16 residues in the CDR3. For the CDR3, the DNA is TGCGCCAGCAGCCAAGATCTGCAGTTCTATAATTCACCCCTCCACTTT. This gives the protein CASSQDLQFYNSPLHF.

On this clonotype: Just one base apart from a much larger clone, this may be a read error. This chain joins TRBV12-3 or TRBV12-4 and TRBJ2-2; unclear D gene. Trimming took off 8 bases at V and 8 bases at J, with 12 bases between the two ends. CDR3 length: 12 residues. CDR3 DNA: TGTGCCAGCTTAAAGCTTTGGGGGGAGCTGTTTTTT. Protein: CASLKLWGELFF.

As concerns this clonotype: A much larger clonotype is one base distant, so this may be a read error. The chain carries TRBV7-9 and TRBJ2-1; a possible D gene is TRBD1 (6 bases). Germline CDR1 is SEHNR and CDR2 is FQNEAQ (reference sequence). The CDR3 sequence is 15 residues long. The CDR3 DNA is TGTGCCAGCAGCTTGGACAGCGGCTCCTACAATGGGCAGTTCTTC. Translating gives CASSLDSGSYNGQFF.

Comments on this clonotype: The CDR3 end shows no conserved phenylalanine or tryptophan, and so a read error is likely. The chain has TRBV6-6 and TRBJ2-1; unclear D gene. Germline CDR1 is MNHNY and CDR2 is SVGAGI (reference sequence). The CDR3 loop spans 13 amino acids. V shed 6 bases and J shed 3 bases, with 9 bases lying between them. As DNA, the CDR3 is TGTGCCAGCAGCTTATACGTCTACAATGAGCAGTTCTTG. It translates to CASSLYVYNEQFL.

This clonotype was seen at least ten times. The rearrangement joins TRBV18 to TRBJ1-3; D not resolved. The germline CDR1 and CDR2 sequences are KGHSH and LQKENI. Trimming removed 10 bases from V and 1 base from J, with 17 bases in between. The CDR3 sequence is 15 residues long. The CDR3 sequence: CAIVESGSSGNTIYF. The CDR3 nucleotides read TGTGCCATCGTAGAGAGCGGTTCTTCTGGAAACACCATATATTTT. Complete variable domain (other parts from reference TRBV18 and TRBJ1-3): NAGVMQNPRHLVRRRGQEARLRCSPMKGHSHVYWYRQLPEEGLKFMVYLQKENIIDESGMPKERFSAEFPKEGPSILRIQQVVRGDSAAYFCAIVESGSSGNTIYFGEGSWLTVV.

The sample holds many counts of this clonotype. V gene TRBV6-1 combines with J gene TRBJ2-2; 9 nucleotides line up with TRBD1. Trimming took 11 bases from V and 7 from J; bases not matched to a gene: 14. This CDR3 region has 15 residues. Germline values: CDR1 MNHNS, CDR2 SASEGT. CDR3 nucleotides: TGTGCCGGACGTCCGGGGACAGGGTCAATCGGGGAGCTGTTTTTT. This translates into CAGRPGTGSIGELFF.

This clonotype was seen at least ten times. The gene calls are TRBV27 and TRBJ2-1, with D uncertain. The CDR3 loop spans 16 amino acids. V was trimmed by 5 bases and J by 0 bases, leaving 14 bases between them. Germline assignment: CDR1 MNHEY and CDR2 SMNVEV (reference sequence). Here the CDR3 reads CASSPDTSSSYNEQFF. CDR3 in DNA: TGTGCCAGCAGTCCAGACACTTCGAGCTCCTACAATGAGCAGTTCTTC.

The rearrangement joins TRBV29-1 to TRBJ2-7, with 16 bases fitting TRBD2. Germline lookup yields CDR1 SQVTM and CDR2 ANQGSEA. V gave up 7 bases and J gave up 2 bases; unmatched junction bases: 14. CDR3 size: 18 residues. CDR3 bases: TGCAGCGCTTGGTGTTTTGGGACTAGCGGGAGGGGGACCTACGAGCAGTACTTC. It codes for CSAWCFGTSGRGTYEQYF.

In this sample, this clonotype turned up a few times. Here the CDR3 reads CASSRSRLARARDTEAFF. DNA of the CDR3: TGCGCCAGCAGCCGGAGCCGTTTGGCTAGGGCGAGGGACACTGAAGCTTTCTTT. The gene calls are TRBV4-1 and TRBJ1-1; D ambiguous. Germline V gene data show CDR1 as MGHRA and CDR2 as YSYEKL. Trimming stripped 4 bases from V and 3 bases from J, with 24 bases between. This CDR3 region has 18 residues.

This clonotype was recorded many times. V and J are TRBV6-1 and TRBJ2-1; the D call may be TRBD1 or TRBD2 (5 bases each). Trimming removed 8 bases from V and 4 bases from J, with 15 bases in between. Germline lookup yields CDR1 MNHNS and CDR2 SASEGT. The CDR3 extends over 14 amino acids. Here the CDR3 reads CASRTTGTYNEQFF. CDR3 bases: TGTGCCAGCCGTACAACCGGGACGTACAATGAGCAGTTCTTC.

In its sample, this clonotype was seen many times. The CDR3: CASSSSLTAYEQYF. DNA for the CDR3: TGTGCCAGCAGCTCCTCGTTGACGGCGTACGAGCAGTACTTC. The genes are TRBV3-1 and TRBJ2-7; D call uncertain. The germline V gene encodes CDR1 LGHDT and CDR2 YNNKEL (reference sequence). This CDR3 is built from 14 residues. Trimming shortened V by 5 bases and J by 4 bases, and 15 bases separated the two germline ends.

This clonotype was picked up one time. A much bigger clone sits one base away, suggesting this may be a read error. Likely a read error: the CDR3 ends without its conserved phenylalanine or tryptophan. The chain couples TRBV29-1 to TRBJ2-3; the D is unclear. V gave up 6 bases and J gave up 1 base, with 14 bases separating them. Germline loops: CDR1 SQVTM, CDR2 ANQGSEA. The CDR3 is 14 residues long. This chain's CDR3 is CSVAFDWGTDTQYL. The CDR3 DNA reads TGCAGCGTCGCCTTTGACTGGGGCACAGATACGCAGTATCTT.

Details on this clonotype: The junction shows a germline mismatch at one end, possibly a read error. J is TRBJ1-2 and V is TRBV27, with 8 bases matching TRBD1. The CDR3 has 16 amino acids. Looked up from germline, CDR1 is MNHEY and CDR2 is SMNVEV (reference sequence). CDR3 nucleotides: TGTGCCGGCAGTCCAACTCTGGGGGCCAGGGGGCATGGCCACACCTTC. Translated, it gives CAGSPTLGARGHGHTF.

This clonotype showed up many times. J is TRBJ2-3 and V is TRBV4-1; 10 bases agree with TRBD2. Germline V gene sequence: CDR1 MGHRA, CDR2 YSYEKL. The CDR3 runs to 19 residues. The V and J ends lost 0 bases and 1 base, in that order; junction bases with no gene match: 10. The CDR3 DNA reads TGCGCCAGCAGCCAAGATGGGGGGTGGACTAGCGGAGGCACAGATACGCAGTATTTT. Encoded protein: CASSQDGGWTSGGTDTQYF.

This clonotype came up many times. The chain employs TRBV24-1 and TRBJ2-6, with D maybe TRBD2 (6 bases). Trimming took 2 bases from V and 0 from J, leaving 13 bases between them. The CDR3 sequence is 18 residues long. Germline CDR1 reads KGHDR; CDR2 reads SFDVKD. The CDR3 is CATSDSRERPSGANVLTF. The CDR3 DNA reads as TGTGCCACCAGTGATTCCCGGGAGAGACCCTCTGGGGCCAACGTCCTGACTTTC.

The genes are TRBV5-1 and TRBJ2-7, with 9 bases matching TRBD1. This CDR3 is 16 amino acids long. With 4 bases clipped from V and 3 bases from J, the junction kept 11 bases outside the gene matches. From germline, CDR1 is SGHRS and CDR2 YFSETQ. The CDR3 region is CASSPAGTGILYEQYF. DNA for the CDR3: TGCGCCAGCAGCCCAGCCGGGACAGGGATCCTCTACGAGCAGTACTTC.

This clonotype was counted ten times or more. This rearrangement joins TRBV28 to TRBJ2-5, with D unresolved. CDR1 is MDHEN, CDR2 SYDVKM, per germline. Trimming cost V 2 bases and J 5 bases, with 0 bases left between them. This CDR3 region has 10 residues. For the CDR3, the DNA is TGTGCCAGCAGTTTAGAGACCCAGTACTTC. This codes for CASSLETQYF.

Note on this clonotype: The junction shows a germline mismatch at one end, possibly a read error. The gene calls are TRBV7-9 and TRBJ2-3; D unresolved. The CDR3 is 14 amino acids. Germline values: CDR1 SEHNR, CDR2 FQNEAQ (reference sequence). This CDR3 reads CDSSPKANTDTQYF. The CDR3 nucleotides are TGTGACAGCAGCCCGAAAGCAAACACAGATACGCAGTATTTT.